This T cell receptor beta chain was sequenced in a study of blood T cell repertoires in COVID-19. Study information: Sites across the United States, Italy and Spain contributed samples from acute and convalescent COVID-19. The analysed material was cDNA or gDNA that came from T cells, B-cell-depleted T cells, or PBMCs.

Trimming cost V 4 bases and J 1 base, with 17 bases left between them. This CDR3 region has 16 residues. CDR1 is SGHDT and CDR2 is YYEEEE in the germline V gene. Per the original methods: Researchers report that nucleated cell counts were estimated from reference gene primer amplification. Sequencing was performed with immunoSEQ multiplex PCR; in TCRdb, only in-frame clones are kept and a portion is missing. Clone size and V and J calls were adopted from that table, with D and trimming inferred from the DNA. The table records some 450,000 clones, about 91% of them present only once. Seattle patients were enrolled while actively infected and followed longitudinally.

What was sequenced was peripheral blood. This TCR was sampled from a woman aged 50 to 60 with COVID-19, enrolled during active disease. This rearrangement joins TRBV5-6 to TRBJ1-1; D unresolved. CDR3 in amino acids: CASSPRGQAENTEAFF. The CDR3 DNA sequence: TGTGCCAGCAGCCCACGTGGCCAGGCCGAGAACACTGAAGCTTTCTTT.